This entry concerns a single T cell receptor (beta chain). Its specificity is unknown. The data are from a study of cytomegalovirus exposure and HLA in healthy donors. Points from the study as a whole: Whilst most TCR sequences proved rare, a subset of public TCRs occurred across many donors. Based on reports, TCR beta sequences accurately predicted HLA-A and HLA-B alleles for most subjects.

PCR amplification relied on 60 Vbeta primers (plus 13 Jbeta primers). The assay was immunoSEQ multiplex PCR, and TCRdb's table has in-frame clones only and misses some. The table includes approximately 220,000 clones, over 60% detected once. The CDR3 consists of 14 residues. Trimming removed 5 bases at V and 4 bases at J, with 12 bases between. Germline V lookup: CDR1 SEHNR, CDR2 FQNEAQ (reference sequence). The specimen sequenced was PBMCs. This TCR was recovered from a man between 40 and 49 years old in good health and CMV-seronegative. This rearrangement joins TRBV7-9 to TRBJ2-1; maybe TRBD1 (5 bases). The CDR3 DNA is TGTGCCAGCAGCCCAACGACAGTTTACAATGAGCAGTTCTTC. It yields the protein CASSPTTVYNEQFF.